This record concerns one T cell receptor (beta chain) sequence. This sample is part of a study of shared clonotypes between healthy human individuals. Profiling relied on immunoSEQ multiplex PCR, and the TCRdb table lists in-frame clones only, not all of them. The data hold about 2.1 million clones, with about 92% observed a single time. Terminally differentiated effector memory CD45RA+ cells were excluded from the naive CD8 cells, which were CD45RO-negative and positively selected for CCR7. Recent vaccinations or acute infections were absent in the healthy HIV-negative adult donors. Sequences were obtained from naive CD8+ T cells from PBMCs. The sequence was collected from a man aged 18 to 29 in good health. Some clones in this sample may be carry-over from other donors' samples.

CDR3 nucleotides: TGCAGCGTTGTGGGGGTATTTTACGAGCAGTACTTC. It codes for CSVVGVFYEQYF. The chain joins TRBV29-1 to TRBJ2-7; TRBD1 or TRBD2 may be the D gene (5 bases each). The CDR3 runs 12 residues. CDR1 SQVTM and CDR2 ANQGSEA come from the germline V gene. Trimming left V 4 bases short and J 4 bases short, with 11 bases between.